This TCR beta chain was documented in a study of blood T cells in healthy people across ages. In its sample, this clonotype was seen once. No antigen is known for it. Researchers collected ten milliliters of peripheral blood from every single donor. Samples had at least 7 million PBMCs isolated from them. Broader study findings: CMV status of donors was unknown, possibly confounding expanded clonotype changes. Age showed a roughly linear inverse relationship with TCR beta diversity per million T cells.

The V and J ends lost 3 bases and 2 bases respectively, with 14 bases between them. CDR1 is DFQATT and CDR2 is SNEGSKA in the germline V gene (reference sequence). CDR3 length: 15 residues. Alongside a J-beta primer mix, a sample-barcoded 5' primer served in a second PCR lasting roughly 6 to 11 cycles. TCRdb reanalysed the 5' RACE reads using MiXCR and keeps one entry per CDR3 protein. This table holds hundreds of thousands of distinct CDR3 sequences, roughly 47% found once. The TCR originated in a woman in her sixties or seventies in good health. The V call is TRBV20-1, the J call TRBJ2-1; D is unresolved. Sequenced sample: blood. CDR3 bases: TGCAGTGCTAGCGAGTTGAAAGATGCCTACAATGAGCAGTTCTTC. It is translated as CSASELKDAYNEQFF.